Detailed here is one T cell receptor beta chain. Its cognate antigen is unknown. Libraries were prepared by immunoSEQ multiplex PCR; TCRdb keeps only in-frame clonotypes and omits some of them. In the table there are fewer than 20,000 clones, 65% to 70% of which are singletons. Germline CDR1 is MNHEY and CDR2 is SMNVEV (reference sequence). This CDR3 has 14 residues. Trimming took 10 bases from V and 6 from J; bases not matched to a gene: 10. This specimen comes from a study of somatic mutations in cytotoxic T cells in rheumatoid arthritis. Whole-study findings and limits: Some patients, about an eighth of the 65, had a largest CD8+ clone that exceeded 20% of CD8+ cells. A significant difference in CD8+ T-cell clonality was not found between rheumatoid arthritis patients and age-matched healthy controls.

The sequenced sample was CD8+ T cells sorted from blood. The genes are TRBV27 and TRBJ1-5; 9 positions match TRBD1. The receptor comes from an adult with rheumatoid arthritis. The CDR3 bases are TGTGCCACCTCGGGACAGGGCAACGGTCAGCCCCAGCATTTT. Translation: CATSGQGNGQPQHF.